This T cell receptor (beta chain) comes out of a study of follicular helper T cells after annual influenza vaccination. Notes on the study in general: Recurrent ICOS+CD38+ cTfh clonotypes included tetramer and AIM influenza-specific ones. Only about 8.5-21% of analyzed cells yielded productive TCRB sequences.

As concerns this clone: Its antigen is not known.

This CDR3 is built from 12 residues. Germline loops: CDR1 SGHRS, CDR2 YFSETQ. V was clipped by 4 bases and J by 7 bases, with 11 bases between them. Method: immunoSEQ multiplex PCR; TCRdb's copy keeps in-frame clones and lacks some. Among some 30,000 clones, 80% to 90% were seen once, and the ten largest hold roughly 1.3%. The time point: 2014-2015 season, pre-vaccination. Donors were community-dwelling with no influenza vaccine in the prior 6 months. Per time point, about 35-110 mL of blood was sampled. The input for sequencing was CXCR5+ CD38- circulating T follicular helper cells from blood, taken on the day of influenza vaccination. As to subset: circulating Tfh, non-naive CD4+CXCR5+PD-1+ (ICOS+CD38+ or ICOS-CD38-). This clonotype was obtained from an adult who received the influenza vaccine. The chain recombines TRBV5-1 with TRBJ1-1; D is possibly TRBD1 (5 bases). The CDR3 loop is CASSSTGFEAFF. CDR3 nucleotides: TGCGCCAGCAGCAGTACAGGATTTGAAGCTTTCTTT.